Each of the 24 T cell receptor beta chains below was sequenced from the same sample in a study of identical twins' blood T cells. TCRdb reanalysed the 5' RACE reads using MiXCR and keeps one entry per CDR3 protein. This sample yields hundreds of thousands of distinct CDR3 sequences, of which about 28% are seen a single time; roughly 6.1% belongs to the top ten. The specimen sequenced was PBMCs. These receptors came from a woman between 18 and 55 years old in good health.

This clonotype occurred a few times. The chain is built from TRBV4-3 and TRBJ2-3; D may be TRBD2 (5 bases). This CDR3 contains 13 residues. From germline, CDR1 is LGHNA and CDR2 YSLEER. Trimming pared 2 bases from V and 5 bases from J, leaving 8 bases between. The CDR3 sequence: CASSQLAQDTQYF. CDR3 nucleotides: TGCGCCAGCAGCCAATTAGCGCAAGATACGCAGTATTTT.

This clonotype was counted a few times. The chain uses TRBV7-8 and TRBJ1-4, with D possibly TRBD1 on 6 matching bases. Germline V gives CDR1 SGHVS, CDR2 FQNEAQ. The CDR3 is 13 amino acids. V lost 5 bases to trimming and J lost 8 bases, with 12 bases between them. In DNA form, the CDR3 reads TGTGCCAGCAGCGTACGGGACACCGAAAAACTGTTTTTT. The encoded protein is CASSVRDTEKLFF.

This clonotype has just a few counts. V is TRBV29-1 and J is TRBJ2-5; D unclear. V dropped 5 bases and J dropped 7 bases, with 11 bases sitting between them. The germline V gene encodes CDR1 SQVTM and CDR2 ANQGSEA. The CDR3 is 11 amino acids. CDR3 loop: CSVPLSGTQYF. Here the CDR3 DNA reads TGCAGCGTTCCACTATCTGGGACCCAGTACTTC.

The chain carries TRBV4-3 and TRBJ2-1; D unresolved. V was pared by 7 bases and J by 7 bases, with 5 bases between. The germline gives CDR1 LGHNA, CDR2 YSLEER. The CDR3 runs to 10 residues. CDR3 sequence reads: CASNSNEQFF. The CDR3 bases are TGCGCCAGCAACTCAAATGAGCAGTTCTTC.

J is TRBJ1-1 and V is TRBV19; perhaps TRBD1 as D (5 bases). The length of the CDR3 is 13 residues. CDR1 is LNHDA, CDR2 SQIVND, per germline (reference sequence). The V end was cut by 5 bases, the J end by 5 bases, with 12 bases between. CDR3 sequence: CASSFDSRTEAFF. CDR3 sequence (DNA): TGTGCCAGTAGTTTCGACAGTCGAACTGAAGCTTTCTTT.

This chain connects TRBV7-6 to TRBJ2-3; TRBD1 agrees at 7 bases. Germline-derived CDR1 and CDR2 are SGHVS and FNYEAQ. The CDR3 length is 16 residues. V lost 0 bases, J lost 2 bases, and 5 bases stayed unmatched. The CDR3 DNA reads TGTGCCAGCAGCTTAGCATTTGGACAGGCCACAGATACGCAGTATTTT. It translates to CASSLAFGQATDTQYF.

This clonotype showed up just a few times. In DNA, the CDR3 is TGCAGCGTGGGAGGTACCTATGGCTACACCTTC. Translated: CSVGGTYGYTF. V and J are TRBV29-1 and TRBJ1-2; the D is unclear. The germline V and J ends were trimmed by 6 bases and 4 bases, with 9 bases remaining between them. CDR1 is SQVTM and CDR2 is ANQGSEA in the germline V gene. The CDR3 runs 11 residues.

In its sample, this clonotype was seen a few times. The CDR3 here is CASRITGQGNSPLHF. DNA for the CDR3: TGTGCCAGCAGGATAACTGGACAGGGAAATTCACCCCTCCACTTT. The V gene is TRBV25-1, the J gene TRBJ1-6; 8 bases map to TRBD1. V dropped 6 bases and J dropped 7; count of bases not matched to a gene: 8. This CDR3 spans 15 amino acids. The germline V gene encodes CDR1 MGHDK and CDR2 SYGVNS.

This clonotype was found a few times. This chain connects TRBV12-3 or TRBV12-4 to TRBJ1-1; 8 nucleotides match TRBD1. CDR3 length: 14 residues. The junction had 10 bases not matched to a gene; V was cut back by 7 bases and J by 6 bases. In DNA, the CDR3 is TGTGCCAGCAACGACAGGGGTAGGTCCTCTGAAGCTTTCTTT. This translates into CASNDRGRSSEAFF.

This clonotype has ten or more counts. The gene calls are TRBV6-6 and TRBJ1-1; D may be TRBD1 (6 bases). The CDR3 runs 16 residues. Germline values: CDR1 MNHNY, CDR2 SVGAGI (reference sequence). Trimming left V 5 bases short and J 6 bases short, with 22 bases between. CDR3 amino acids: CASSSNRNEGGSEAFF. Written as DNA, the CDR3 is TGTGCCAGCAGTAGTAACAGGAACGAGGGGGGATCTGAAGCTTTCTTT.

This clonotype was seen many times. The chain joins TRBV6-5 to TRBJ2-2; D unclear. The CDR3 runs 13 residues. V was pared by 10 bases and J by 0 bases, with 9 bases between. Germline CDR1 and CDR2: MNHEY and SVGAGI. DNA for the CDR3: TGTGCCACCCGAGACGCGAACACCGGGGAGCTGTTTTTT. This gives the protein CATRDANTGELFF.

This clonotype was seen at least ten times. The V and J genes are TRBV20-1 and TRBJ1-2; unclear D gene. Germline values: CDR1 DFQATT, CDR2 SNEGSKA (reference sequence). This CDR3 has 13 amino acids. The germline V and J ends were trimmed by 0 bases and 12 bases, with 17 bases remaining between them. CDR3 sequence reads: CSARDPSERPNTF. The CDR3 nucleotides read TGCAGTGCTAGAGATCCATCGGAAAGGCCCAACACCTTC.

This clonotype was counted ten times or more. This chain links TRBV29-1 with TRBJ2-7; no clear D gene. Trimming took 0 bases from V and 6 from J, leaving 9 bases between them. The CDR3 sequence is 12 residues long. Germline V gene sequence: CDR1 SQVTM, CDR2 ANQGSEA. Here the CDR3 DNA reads TGCAGCGTTGAAGATTTGGGTGGCGAGCAGTACTTC. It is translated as CSVEDLGGEQYF.

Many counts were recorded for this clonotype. The CDR3 sequence is CSARVQPRGEAFF. CDR3 bases: TGCAGTGCTAGAGTTCAACCCAGGGGTGAAGCTTTCTTT. V is TRBV20-1 and J is TRBJ1-1; TRBD1 is a possible D gene (6 bases). Germline CDR1 and CDR2: DFQATT and SNEGSKA (reference sequence). CDR3 length equals 13 residues. V shed 1 base and J shed 7 bases, with 13 bases lying between them.

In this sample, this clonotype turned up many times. This CDR3 reads CSGSDNSGNTIYF. CDR3 DNA sequence: TGCAGCGGGTCGGACAACTCTGGAAACACCATATATTTT. The chain combines TRBV29-1 with TRBJ1-3; the D gene is possibly TRBD1 (5 bases). V lost 7 bases, J lost 0 bases, and 10 bases lay in between. The germline V gene encodes CDR1 SQVTM and CDR2 ANQGSEA. The CDR3 contains 13 residues.

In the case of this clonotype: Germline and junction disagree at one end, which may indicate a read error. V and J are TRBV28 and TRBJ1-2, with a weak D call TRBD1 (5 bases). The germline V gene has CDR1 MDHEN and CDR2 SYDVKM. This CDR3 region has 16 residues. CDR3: CASGLATAPKAYGYTF. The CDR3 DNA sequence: TGTGCCAGCGGTTTAGCGACAGCTCCAAAAGCATATGGCTACACCTTC.

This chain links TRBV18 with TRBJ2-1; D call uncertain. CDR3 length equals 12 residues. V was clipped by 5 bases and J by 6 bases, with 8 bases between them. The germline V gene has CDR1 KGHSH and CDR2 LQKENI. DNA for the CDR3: TGTGCCAGCTCAGAGGTAGGCAATGAGCAGTTCTTC. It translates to CASSEVGNEQFF. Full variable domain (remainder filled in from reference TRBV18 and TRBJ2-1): NAGVMQNPRHLVRRRGQEARLRCSPMKGHSHVYWYRQLPEEGLKFMVYLQKENIIDESGMPKERFSAEFPKEGPSILRIQQVVRGDSAAYFCASSEVGNEQFFGPGTRLTVL.

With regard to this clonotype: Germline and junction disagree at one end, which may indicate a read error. As DNA, the CDR3 is TGCGCCAGCAGGTTGGATCGGGACAGGGGCGCCTACGAGCAGTACTTC. Translated: CASRLDRDRGAYEQYF. V usage is TRBV5-1 and J usage is TRBJ2-7; 10 bases line up with TRBD1. There are 16 residues in the CDR3. Germline V CDR1 and CDR2: SGHRS, YFSETQ.

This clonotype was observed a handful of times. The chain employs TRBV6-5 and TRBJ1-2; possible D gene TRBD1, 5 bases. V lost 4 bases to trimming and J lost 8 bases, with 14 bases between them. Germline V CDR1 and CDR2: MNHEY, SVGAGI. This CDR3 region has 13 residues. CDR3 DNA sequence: TGTGCCAGCAGTTGGGACGGTCCAGGAGGCTACACCTTC. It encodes CASSWDGPGGYTF.

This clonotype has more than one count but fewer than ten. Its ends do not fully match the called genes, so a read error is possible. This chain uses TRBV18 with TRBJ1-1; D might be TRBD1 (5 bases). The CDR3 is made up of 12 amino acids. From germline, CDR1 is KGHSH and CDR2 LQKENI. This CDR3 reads CTSSGRGDEAFF. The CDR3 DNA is TGTACCAGCTCGGGAAGGGGAGATGAAGCTTTCTTT.

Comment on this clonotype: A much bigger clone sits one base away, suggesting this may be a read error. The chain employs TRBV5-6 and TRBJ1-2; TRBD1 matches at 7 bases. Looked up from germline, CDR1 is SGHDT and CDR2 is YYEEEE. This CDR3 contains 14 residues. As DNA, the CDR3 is TGTGCCAGCAGCTGGTACAGGGGTTATGATGGCTACATCTTC. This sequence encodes CASSWYRGYDGYIF.

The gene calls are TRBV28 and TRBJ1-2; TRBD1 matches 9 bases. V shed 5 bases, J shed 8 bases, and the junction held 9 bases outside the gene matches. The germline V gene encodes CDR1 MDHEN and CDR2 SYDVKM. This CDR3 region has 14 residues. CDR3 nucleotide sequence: TGTGCCAGCAGTGAGGGACAGGGTAGTGCCGGCTACACCTTC. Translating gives CASSEGQGSAGYTF.

CDR3 sequence: CASSEWGSSTEAFF. Written as DNA, the CDR3 is TGTGCCAGCAGTGAATGGGGTTCAAGCACTGAAGCTTTCTTT. The rearrangement links TRBV2 to TRBJ1-1; no firm D call. The V end was cut by 2 bases, the J end by 4 bases, with 11 bases between. This CDR3 region has 14 residues. Germline V gene sequence: CDR1 SNHLY, CDR2 FYNNEI.

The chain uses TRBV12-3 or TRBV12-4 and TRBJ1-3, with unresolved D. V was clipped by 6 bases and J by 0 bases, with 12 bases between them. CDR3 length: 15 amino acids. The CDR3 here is CASSLLPNSGNTIYF. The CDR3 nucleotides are TGTGCCAGCAGCTTACTACCGAACTCTGGAAACACCATATATTTT.